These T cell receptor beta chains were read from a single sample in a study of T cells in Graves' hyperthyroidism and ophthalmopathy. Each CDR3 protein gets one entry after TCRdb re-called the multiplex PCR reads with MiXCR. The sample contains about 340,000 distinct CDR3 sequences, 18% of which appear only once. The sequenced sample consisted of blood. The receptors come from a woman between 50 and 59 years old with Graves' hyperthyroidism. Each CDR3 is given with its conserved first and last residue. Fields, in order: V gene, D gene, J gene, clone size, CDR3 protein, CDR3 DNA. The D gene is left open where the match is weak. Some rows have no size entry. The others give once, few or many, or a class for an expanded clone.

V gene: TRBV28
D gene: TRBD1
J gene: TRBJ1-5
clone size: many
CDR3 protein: CASSLPSGGLNQPQHF
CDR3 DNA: TGTGCCAGCAGTTTGCCATCAGGGGGCTTAAATCAGCCCCAGCATTTT

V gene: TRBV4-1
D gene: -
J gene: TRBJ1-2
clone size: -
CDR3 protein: CASSQERVSNYGYTF
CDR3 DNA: TGCGCCAGCAGCCAAGAGAGGGTGAGCAACTATGGCTACACCTTC

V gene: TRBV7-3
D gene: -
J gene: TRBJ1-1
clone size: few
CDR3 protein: CASSKAQGSLSEAFF
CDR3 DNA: TGTGCCAGCAGTAAGGCGCAGGGTTCATTATCTGAAGCTTTCTTT

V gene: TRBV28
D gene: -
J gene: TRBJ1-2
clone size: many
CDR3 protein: CASSLTYGYTF
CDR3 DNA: TGTGCCAGCAGTTTGACGTATGGCTACACCTTC

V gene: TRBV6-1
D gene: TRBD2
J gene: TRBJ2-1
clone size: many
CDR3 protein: CASNKGLARDEQFF
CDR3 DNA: TGTGCCAGCAACAAAGGACTAGCTCGGGATGAGCAGTTCTTC

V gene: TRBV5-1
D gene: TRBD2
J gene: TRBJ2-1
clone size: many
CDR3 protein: CASSLVAGGDPREQFF
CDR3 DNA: TGCGCCAGCAGCTTGGTGGCGGGAGGGGACCCCAGGGAGCAGTTCTTC

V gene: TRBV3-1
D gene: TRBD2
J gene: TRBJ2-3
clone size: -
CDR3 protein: CAGTLAGGHTDTQYF
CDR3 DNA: TGTGCCGGCACCTTAGCGGGGGGGCACACAGATACGCAGTATTTT

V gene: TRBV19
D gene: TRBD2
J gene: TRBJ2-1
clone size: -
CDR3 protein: CASSIPSGGAYNEQFF
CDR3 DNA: TGTGCCAGTAGTATACCTAGCGGGGGGGCTTACAATGAGCAGTTCTTC

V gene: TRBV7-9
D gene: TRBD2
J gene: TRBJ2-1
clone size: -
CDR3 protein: CASSLIPGLAGGPVEQFF
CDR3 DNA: TGTGCCAGCAGCCTCATCCCGGGACTAGCGGGGGGGCCCGTTGAGCAGTTCTTC

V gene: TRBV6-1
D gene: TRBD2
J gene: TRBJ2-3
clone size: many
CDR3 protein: CASRSGTSTDTQYF
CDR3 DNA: TGTGCCAGCAGAAGCGGGACTAGCACAGATACGCAGTATTTT

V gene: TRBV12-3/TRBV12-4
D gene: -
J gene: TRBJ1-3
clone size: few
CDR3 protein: CASSRLRGSGNTIYF
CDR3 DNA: TGTGCCAGCAGCCGACTCAGGGGTTCTGGAAACACCATATATTTT

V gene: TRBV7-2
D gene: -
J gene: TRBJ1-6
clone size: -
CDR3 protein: CATRLGGFGSPLHF
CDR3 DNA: TGTGCCACCCGCCTTGGAGGGTTTGGATCACCCCTCCACTTT

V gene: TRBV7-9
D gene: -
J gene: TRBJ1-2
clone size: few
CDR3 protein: CASSLESGYYGYTF
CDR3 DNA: TGTGCCAGCAGCTTAGAAAGCGGGTACTATGGCTACACCTTC

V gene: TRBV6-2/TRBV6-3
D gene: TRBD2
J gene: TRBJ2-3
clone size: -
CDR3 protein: CASSYSIPRAGGSDTQYF
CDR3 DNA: TGTGCCAGCAGTTACTCCATCCCCCGGGCGGGGGGATCCGATACGCAGTATTTT

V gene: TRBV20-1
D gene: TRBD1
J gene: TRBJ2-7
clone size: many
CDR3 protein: CSARNSDRVPLSDEQYF
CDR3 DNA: TGCAGTGCTAGGAACTCCGACAGGGTCCCTCTTTCAGACGAGCAGTACTTC

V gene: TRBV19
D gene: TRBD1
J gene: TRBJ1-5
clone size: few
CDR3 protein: CASSRTGGANPQPQHF
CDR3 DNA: TGTGCCAGTAGCCGAACAGGGGGCGCGAATCCCCAGCCCCAGCATTTT

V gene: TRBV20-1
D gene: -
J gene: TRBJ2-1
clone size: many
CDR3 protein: CSASPGAETYNEQFF
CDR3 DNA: TGCAGTGCTAGCCCGGGGGCCGAGACCTACAATGAGCAGTTCTTC

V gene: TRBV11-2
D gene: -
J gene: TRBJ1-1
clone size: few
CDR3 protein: CASSLRRATEAFF
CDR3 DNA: TGTGCCAGCAGCTTAAGGAGGGCCACTGAAGCTTTCTTT

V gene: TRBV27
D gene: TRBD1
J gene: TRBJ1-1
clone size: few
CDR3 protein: CASSSPGQGAREAFF
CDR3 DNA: TGTGCCAGCAGTTCACCGGGACAGGGGGCTAGGGAAGCTTTCTTT

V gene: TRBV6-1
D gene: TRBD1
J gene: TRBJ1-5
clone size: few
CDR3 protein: CASSVTGEGNQPQHF
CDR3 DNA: TGTGCCAGCAGCGTCACAGGGGAAGGCAATCAGCCCCAGCATTTT

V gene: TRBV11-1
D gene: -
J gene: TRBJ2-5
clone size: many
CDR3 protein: CASSYRTETQYF
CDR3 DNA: TGTGCCAGCAGCTACAGAACGGAGACCCAGTACTTC

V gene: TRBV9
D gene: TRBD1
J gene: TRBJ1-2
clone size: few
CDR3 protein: CASSITFRGHGYTF
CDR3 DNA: TGTGCCAGCAGTATTACCTTTAGGGGGCATGGCTACACCTTC

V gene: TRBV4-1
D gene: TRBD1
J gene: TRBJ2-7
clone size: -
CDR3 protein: CASSQGQGGIDEQYF
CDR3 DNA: TGCGCCAGCAGCCAAGGACAGGGTGGTATCGACGAGCAGTACTTC

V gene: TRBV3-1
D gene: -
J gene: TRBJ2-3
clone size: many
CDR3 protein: CASSPQGTTSREQYF
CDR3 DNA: TGTGCCAGCAGCCCCCAGGGGACGACATCCCGAGAGCAGTATTTT

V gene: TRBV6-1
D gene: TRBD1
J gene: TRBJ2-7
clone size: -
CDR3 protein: CASDLGQDNSGQYF
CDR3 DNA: TGTGCCAGTGACTTGGGACAGGACAATTCGGGGCAGTACTTC

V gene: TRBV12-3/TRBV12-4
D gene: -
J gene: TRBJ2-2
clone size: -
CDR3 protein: CASSMSPEWVAGELFF
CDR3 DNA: TGTGCCAGCAGCATGTCTCCCGAATGGGTCGCCGGGGAGCTGTTTTTT

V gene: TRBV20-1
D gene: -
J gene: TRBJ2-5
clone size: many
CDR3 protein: CSARGTQETQYF
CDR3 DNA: TGCAGTGCTCGAGGAACCCAAGAGACCCAGTACTTC

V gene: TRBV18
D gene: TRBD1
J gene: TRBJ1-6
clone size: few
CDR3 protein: CASSPGQGASNSPLHF
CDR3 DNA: TGTGCCAGCTCCCCAGGCCAGGGGGCGTCAAATTCACCCCTCCACTTT

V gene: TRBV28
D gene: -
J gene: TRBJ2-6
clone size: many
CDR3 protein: CASSPGLSGANVLTF
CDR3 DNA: TGTGCCAGCAGCCCGGGGCTTTCTGGGGCCAACGTCCTGACTTTC

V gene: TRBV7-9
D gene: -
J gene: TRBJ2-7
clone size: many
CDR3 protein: CASSSTGLPYEQYF
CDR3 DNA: TGTGCCAGCAGCTCTACGGGCCTCCCCTACGAGCAGTACTTC

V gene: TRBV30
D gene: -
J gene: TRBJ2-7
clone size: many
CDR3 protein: CAWSVYGSYEQYF
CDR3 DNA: TGTGCCTGGAGTGTATACGGCTCCTACGAGCAGTACTTC

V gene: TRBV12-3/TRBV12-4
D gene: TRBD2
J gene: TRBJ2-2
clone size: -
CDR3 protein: CASTPSGGHTGELFF
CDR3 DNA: TGTGCCAGCACTCCTAGCGGGGGTCACACCGGGGAGCTGTTTTTT

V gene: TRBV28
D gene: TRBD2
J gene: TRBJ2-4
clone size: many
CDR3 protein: CASSFGGGTKNIQYF
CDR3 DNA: TGTGCCAGCAGTTTCGGGGGAGGGACCAAAAACATTCAGTACTTC

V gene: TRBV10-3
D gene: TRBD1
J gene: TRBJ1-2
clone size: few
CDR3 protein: CAISPSRDREGYTF
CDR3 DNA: TGTGCCATCAGTCCGTCCCGGGACAGGGAAGGCTACACCTTC

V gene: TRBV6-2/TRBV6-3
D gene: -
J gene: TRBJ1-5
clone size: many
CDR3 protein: CASSFVGGSNQPQHF
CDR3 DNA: TGTGCCAGCAGTTTTGTAGGAGGGAGCAATCAGCCCCAGCATTTT

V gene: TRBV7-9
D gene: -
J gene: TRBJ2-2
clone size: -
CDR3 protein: CASSLEGSTGELFF
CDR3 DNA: TGTGCCAGCAGCTTGGAGGGATCCACCGGGGAGCTGTTTTTT

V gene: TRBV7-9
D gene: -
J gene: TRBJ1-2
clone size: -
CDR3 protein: CASSRDVYGYTF
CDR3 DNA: TGTGCCAGCAGCCGGGACGTTTATGGCTACACCTTC

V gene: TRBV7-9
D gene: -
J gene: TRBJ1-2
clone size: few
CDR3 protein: CASSLRAQGDGYTF
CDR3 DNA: TGTGCCAGCAGCTTAAGGGCACAGGGAGACGGCTACACCTTC

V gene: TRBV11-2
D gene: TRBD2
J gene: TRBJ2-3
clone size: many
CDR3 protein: CASSLDRLAGRTDTQYF
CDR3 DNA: TGTGCCAGCAGCTTAGATCGACTAGCGGGGCGCACAGATACGCAGTATTTT

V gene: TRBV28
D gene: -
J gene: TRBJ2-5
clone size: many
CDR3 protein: CASSEPGLQETQYF
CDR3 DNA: TGTGCCAGCAGTGAACCGGGATTGCAAGAGACCCAGTACTTC

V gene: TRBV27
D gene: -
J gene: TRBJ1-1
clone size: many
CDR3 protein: CASSWDGLNTEAFF
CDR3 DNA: TGTGCCAGCAGCTGGGACGGACTGAACACTGAAGCTTTCTTT

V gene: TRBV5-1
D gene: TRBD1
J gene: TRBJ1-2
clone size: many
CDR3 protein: CASSRDMDRIYGYTF
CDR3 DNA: TGCGCCAGCAGTCGCGACATGGACAGGATCTATGGCTACACCTTC

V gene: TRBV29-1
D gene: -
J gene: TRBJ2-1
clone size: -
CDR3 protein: CSVAPSSIEQFF
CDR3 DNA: TGCAGCGTTGCCCCCTCATCTATTGAGCAGTTCTTC

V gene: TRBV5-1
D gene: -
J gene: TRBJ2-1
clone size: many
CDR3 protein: CASSPARPTDEQFF
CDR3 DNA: TGCGCCAGCAGCCCGGCCCGTCCCACCGATGAGCAGTTCTTC

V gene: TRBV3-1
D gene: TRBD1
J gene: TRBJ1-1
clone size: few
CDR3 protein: CASSLRQGVGEAFF
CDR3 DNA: TGTGCCAGCAGCCTCCGACAGGGTGTAGGTGAAGCTTTCTTT

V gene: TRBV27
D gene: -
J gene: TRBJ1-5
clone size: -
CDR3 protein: CASGGLLGNQPQHF
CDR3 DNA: TGTGCCAGTGGGGGACTCTTGGGCAATCAGCCCCAGCATTTT

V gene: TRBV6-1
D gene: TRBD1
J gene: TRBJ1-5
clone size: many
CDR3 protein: CASRDRGLGPQHF
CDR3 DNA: TGTGCCAGCAGGGACAGGGGCTTAGGGCCCCAGCATTTT

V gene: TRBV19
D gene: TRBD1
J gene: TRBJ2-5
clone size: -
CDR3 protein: CASSPTGGLKTQYF
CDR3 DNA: TGTGCCAGTAGTCCAACAGGGGGCCTGAAGACCCAGTACTTC

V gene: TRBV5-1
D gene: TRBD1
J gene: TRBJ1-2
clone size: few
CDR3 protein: CASSSQQGGNYGYTF
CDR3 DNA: TGCGCCAGCAGCAGCCAACAGGGGGGAAACTATGGCTACACCTTC

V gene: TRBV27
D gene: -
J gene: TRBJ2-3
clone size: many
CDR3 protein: CASSAANRRGLGADTQYF
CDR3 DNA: TGTGCCAGCAGTGCCGCCAATAGGCGGGGTCTAGGCGCAGATACGCAGTATTTT

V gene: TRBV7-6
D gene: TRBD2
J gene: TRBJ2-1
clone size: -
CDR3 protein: CASSQTSGGTYNEQFF
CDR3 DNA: TGTGCCAGCAGCCAGACTAGCGGGGGGACCTACAATGAGCAGTTCTTC

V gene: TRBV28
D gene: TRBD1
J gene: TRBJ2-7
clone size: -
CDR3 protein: CASEGTGAYEQYF
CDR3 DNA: TGTGCCAGCGAAGGGACAGGAGCCTACGAGCAGTACTTC

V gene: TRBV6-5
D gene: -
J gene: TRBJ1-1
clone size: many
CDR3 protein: CASSTKRLGKTEAFF
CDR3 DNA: TGTGCCAGCAGCACCAAGAGGCTTGGGAAAACTGAAGCTTTCTTT